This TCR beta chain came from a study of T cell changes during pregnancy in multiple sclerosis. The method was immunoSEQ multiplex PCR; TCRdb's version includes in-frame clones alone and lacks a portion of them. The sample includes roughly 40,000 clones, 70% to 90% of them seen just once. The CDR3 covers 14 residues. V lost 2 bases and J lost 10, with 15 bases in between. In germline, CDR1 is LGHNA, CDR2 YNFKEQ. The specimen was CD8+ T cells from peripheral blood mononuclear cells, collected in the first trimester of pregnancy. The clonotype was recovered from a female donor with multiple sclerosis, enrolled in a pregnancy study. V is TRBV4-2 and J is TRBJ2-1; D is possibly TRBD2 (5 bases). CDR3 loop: CASSQREQVGEQFF. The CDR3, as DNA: TGTGCCAGCAGCCAAAGGGAGCAGGTTGGCGAGCAGTTCTTC.